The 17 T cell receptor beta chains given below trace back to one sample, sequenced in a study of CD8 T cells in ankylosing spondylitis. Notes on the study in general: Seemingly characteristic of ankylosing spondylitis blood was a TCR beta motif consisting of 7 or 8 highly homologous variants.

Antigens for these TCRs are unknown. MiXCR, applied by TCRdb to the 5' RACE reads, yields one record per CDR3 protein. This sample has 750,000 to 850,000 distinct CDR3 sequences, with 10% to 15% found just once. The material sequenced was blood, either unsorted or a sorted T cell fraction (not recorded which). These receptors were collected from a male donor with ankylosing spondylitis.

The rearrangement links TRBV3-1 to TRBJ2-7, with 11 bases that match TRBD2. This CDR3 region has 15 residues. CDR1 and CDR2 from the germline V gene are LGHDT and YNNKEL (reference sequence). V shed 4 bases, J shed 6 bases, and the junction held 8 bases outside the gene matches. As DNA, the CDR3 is TGTGCCAGCAGCCTTCTAGCGGGAGGCCCTAGCGAGCAGTACTTC. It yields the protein CASSLLAGGPSEQYF.

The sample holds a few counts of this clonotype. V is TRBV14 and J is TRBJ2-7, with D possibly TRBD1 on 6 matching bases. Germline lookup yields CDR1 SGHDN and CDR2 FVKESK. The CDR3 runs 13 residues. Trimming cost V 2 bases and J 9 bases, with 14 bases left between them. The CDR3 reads CASSQHRAWVQYF. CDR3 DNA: TGTGCCAGCAGCCAACACAGGGCCTGGGTGCAGTACTTC.

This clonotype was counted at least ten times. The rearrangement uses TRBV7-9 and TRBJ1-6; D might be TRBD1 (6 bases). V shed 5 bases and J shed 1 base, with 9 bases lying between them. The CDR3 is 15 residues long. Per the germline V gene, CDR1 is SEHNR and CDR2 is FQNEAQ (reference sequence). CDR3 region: CASSPGESYNSPLHF. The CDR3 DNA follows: TGTGCCAGCAGCCCAGGGGAGTCCTATAATTCACCCCTCCACTTT.

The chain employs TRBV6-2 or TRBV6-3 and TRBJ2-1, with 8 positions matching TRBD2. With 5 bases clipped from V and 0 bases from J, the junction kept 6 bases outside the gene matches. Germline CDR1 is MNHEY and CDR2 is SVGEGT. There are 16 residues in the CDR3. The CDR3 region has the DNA TGTGCCAGCAGTACACCACTAGCGGCCTCCTACAATGAGCAGTTCTTC. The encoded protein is CASSTPLAASYNEQFF.

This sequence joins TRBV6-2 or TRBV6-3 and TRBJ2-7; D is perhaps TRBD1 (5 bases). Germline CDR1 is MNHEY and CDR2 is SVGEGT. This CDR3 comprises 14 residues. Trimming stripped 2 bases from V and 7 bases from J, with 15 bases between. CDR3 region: CASSYRGSLREQYF. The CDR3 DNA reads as TGTGCCAGCAGTTACAGGGGATCCCTCCGGGAGCAGTACTTC.

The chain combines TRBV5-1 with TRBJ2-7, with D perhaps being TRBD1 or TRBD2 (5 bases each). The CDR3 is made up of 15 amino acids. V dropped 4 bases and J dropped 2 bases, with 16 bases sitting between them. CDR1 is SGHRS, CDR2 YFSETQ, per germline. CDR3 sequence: CASSDAGTVAYEQYF. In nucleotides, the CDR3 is TGCGCCAGCAGCGACGCCGGGACGGTAGCCTACGAGCAGTACTTC.

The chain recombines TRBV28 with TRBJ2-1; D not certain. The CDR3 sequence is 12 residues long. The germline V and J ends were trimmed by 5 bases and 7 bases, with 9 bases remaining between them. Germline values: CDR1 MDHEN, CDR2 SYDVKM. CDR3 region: CASSRTKNEQFF. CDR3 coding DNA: TGTGCCAGCAGTCGTACCAAAAATGAGCAGTTCTTC.

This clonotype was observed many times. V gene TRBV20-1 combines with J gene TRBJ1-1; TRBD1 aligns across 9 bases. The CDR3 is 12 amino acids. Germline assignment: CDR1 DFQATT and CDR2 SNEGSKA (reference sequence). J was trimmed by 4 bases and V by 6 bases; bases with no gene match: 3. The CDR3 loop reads CSATDRGTEAFF. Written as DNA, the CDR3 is TGCAGTGCCACGGACAGGGGCACTGAAGCTTTCTTT.

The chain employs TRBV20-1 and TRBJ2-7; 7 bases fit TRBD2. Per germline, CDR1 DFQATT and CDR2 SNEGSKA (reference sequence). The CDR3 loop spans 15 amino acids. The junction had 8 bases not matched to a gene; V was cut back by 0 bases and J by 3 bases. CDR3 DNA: TGCAGTGCTAGAGACGCTAGCGGACCCGACTACGAGCAGTACTTC. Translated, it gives CSARDASGPDYEQYF.

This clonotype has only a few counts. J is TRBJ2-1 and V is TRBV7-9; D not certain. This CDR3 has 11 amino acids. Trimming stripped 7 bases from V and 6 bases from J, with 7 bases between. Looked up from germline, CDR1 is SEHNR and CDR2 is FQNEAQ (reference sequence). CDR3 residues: CASTVGNEQFF. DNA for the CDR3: TGTGCCAGCACAGTGGGCAATGAGCAGTTCTTC.

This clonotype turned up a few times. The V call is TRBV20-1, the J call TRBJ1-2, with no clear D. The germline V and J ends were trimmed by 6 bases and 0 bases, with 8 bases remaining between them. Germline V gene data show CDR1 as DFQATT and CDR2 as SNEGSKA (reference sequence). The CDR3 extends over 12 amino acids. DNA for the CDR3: TGCAGTGCCGCGGGGTCTAACTATGGCTACACCTTC. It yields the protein CSAAGSNYGYTF.

CDR3 loop: CSVLVRGGRYEQYF. DNA of the CDR3: TGCAGCGTTCTTGTACGGGGTGGGCGCTACGAGCAGTACTTC. The chain uses TRBV29-1 and TRBJ2-7, with D possibly TRBD2 on 5 matching bases. The CDR3 covers 14 residues. Germline CDR1 is SQVTM and CDR2 is ANQGSEA. Deletions cut 5 bases from V and 3 bases from J, with 17 bases between.

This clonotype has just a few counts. The CDR3 loop is CASSLVTPFWPLHF. The CDR3 DNA reads as TGTGCCAGCAGCTTAGTAACACCTTTCTGGCCCCTCCACTTT. The rearrangement links TRBV7-2 to TRBJ1-6; D remains unclear. The CDR3 totals 14 residues. Trimming removed 1 base at V and 13 bases at J, with 14 bases between. Germline CDR1 and CDR2: SGHTA and FQGNSA.

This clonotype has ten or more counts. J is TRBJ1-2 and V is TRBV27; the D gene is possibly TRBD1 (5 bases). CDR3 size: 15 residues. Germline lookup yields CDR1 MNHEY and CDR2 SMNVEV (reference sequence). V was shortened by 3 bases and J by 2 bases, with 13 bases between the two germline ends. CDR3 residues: CASSLGPAGNYGYTF. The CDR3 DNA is TGTGCCAGCAGTTTGGGCCCTGCAGGGAACTATGGCTACACCTTC.

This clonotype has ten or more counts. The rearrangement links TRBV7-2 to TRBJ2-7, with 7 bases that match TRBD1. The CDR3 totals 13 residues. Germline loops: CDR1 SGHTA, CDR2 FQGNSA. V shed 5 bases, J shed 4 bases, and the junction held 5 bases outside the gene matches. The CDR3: CASSQQGSYEQYF. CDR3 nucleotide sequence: TGTGCCAGCAGCCAACAGGGGTCTTACGAGCAGTACTTC.

The CDR3 DNA reads as TGCGCCAGCAGCCTCGGGATGATGGAGCAGTACTTC. It encodes CASSLGMMEQYF. The chain joins TRBV5-1 to TRBJ2-7; weak D call: TRBD2 (5 bases). V gave up 4 bases and J gave up 7 bases, with 12 bases separating them. The CDR3 contains 12 residues. Germline CDR1 SGHRS, CDR2 YFSETQ.

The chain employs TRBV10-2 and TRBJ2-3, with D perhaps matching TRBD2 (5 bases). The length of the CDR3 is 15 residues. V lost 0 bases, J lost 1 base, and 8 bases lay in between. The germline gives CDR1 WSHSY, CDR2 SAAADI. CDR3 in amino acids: CASSESLARTDTQYF. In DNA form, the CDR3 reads TGCGCCAGCAGTGAGTCCCTAGCTCGCACAGATACGCAGTATTTT.